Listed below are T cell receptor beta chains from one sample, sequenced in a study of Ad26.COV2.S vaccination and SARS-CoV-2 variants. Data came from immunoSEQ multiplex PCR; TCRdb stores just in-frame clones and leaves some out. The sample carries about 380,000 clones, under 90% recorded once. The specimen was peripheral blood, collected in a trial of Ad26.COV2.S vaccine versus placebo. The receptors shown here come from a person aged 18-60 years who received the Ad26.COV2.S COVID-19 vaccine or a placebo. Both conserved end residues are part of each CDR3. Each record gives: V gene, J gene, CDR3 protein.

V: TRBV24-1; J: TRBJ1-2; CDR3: CATSDGRQGLSVYGYTF
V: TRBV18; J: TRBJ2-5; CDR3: CASSGGSQETQYF
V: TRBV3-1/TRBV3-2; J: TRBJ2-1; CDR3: CASSHRTSSNEQFF
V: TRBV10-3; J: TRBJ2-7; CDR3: CAISESHEQYF
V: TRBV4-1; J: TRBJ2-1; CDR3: CASSLSQGARNEQFF
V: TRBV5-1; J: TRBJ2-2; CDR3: CASSLFAGGPSLGELFF
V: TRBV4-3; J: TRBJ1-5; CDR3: CASSQDFNNQPQHF
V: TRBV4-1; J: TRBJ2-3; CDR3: CASTWVLKQGTQYF
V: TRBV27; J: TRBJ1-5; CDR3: CASSPDSLKTYSNQPQHF
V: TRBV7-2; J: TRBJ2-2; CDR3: CASRAGLPNTGELFF
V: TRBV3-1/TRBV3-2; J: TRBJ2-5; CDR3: CASSQVTTQYF
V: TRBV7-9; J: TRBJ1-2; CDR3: CAGTPTSGNGYTF
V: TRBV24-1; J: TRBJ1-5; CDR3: CATNSGSNQPQHF
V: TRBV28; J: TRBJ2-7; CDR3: CASGGKQGREAGEQYF
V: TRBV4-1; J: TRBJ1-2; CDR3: CASSHTGGQGYTF
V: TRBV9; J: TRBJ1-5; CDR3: CASSLGHNQPQHF
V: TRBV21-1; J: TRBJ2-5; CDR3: CASSKVRGGKETQYF
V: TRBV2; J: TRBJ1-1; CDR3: CASSDRGGNTEAFF
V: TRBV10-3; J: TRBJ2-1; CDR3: CASAVLAGGDEQFF
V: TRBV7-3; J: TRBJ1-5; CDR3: CASSLTGNQPQHF
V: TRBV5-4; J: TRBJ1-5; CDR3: CASSYGTDNQPQHF
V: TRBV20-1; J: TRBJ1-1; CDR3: CSASQPRGTEAFF
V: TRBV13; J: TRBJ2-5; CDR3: CASSQGGRETQYF
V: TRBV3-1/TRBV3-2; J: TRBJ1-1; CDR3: CASSLMGTGHTEAFF
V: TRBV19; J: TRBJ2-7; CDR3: CASSARTGGGEQYF
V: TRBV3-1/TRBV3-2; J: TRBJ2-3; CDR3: CASSQAGTTDTQYF
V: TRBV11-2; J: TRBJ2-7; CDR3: CASSSVGGPYEQYF
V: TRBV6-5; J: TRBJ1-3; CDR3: CASSYGRRASGNTIYF
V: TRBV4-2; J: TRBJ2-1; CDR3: CASSQGRGAYEEQFF
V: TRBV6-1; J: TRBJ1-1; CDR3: CASSERVNTEAFF